Presented here are 13 T cell receptor beta chains from one specimen sequenced in a study of blood T cell repertoires in COVID-19. The assay was immunoSEQ multiplex PCR, and TCRdb's table has in-frame clones only and misses some. The sample holds 200,000 or so clones, about 94% seen once. The sequenced sample consisted of peripheral blood. These receptors all stem from a man aged 60 to 69 with COVID-19, enrolled during active disease.

CDR3 loop: CATSPRGGTNSPLHF. The CDR3 coding sequence is TGTGCCACCAGTCCGCGAGGAGGCACCAATTCACCCCTCCACTTT. The chain employs TRBV15 and TRBJ1-6; D ambiguous. This CDR3 spans 15 amino acids. Germline assignment: CDR1 LNHNV and CDR2 YYDKDF (reference sequence). V lost 6 bases, J lost 7 bases, and 16 bases lay in between. The full variable domain, in which reference TRBV15 and TRBJ1-6 provide the parts outside the CDR3, is DAMVIQNPRYQVTQFGKPVTLSCSQTLNHNVMYWYQQKSSQAPKLLFHYYDKDFNNEADTPDNFQSRRPNTSFCFLDIRSPGLGDTAMYLCATSPRGGTNSPLHFGNGTRLTVT.

The V and J genes are TRBV5-5 and TRBJ1-1; D not resolved. This CDR3 region has 14 residues. Trimming cost V 1 base and J 8 bases, with 15 bases left between them. CDR1 is SGHKS and CDR2 is YYEKEE in the germline V gene (reference sequence). The chain's CDR3 is CASSLPLPPLEAFF. Here the CDR3 DNA reads TGTGCCAGCAGCTTGCCCCTACCCCCCCTGGAAGCTTTCTTT.

The chain couples TRBV29-1 to TRBJ2-2, with no clear D. The CDR3 runs to 13 residues. Trimming removed 4 bases at V and 4 bases at J, with 10 bases between. Germline CDR1 SQVTM, CDR2 ANQGSEA. The CDR3 region is CSVVPYSTGELFF. The CDR3 nucleotides are TGCAGCGTTGTGCCGTACAGCACCGGGGAGCTGTTTTTT.

This clone has a single count. CDR3 amino acids: CASRFIGGLNYGYTF. CDR3 nucleotides: TGTGCCAGCAGATTTATAGGGGGTTTGAACTATGGCTACACCTTC. The chain has TRBV27 and TRBJ1-2, with D perhaps matching TRBD1 (6 bases). This CDR3 contains 15 residues. CDR1 MNHEY and CDR2 SMNVEV come from the germline V gene (reference sequence). The V gene lost 6 bases and the J gene lost 2 bases, with 16 bases spanning the gap.

This chain uses TRBV7-2 with TRBJ1-1; 7 positions match TRBD1. CDR1 and CDR2 from the germline V gene are SGHTA and FQGNSA. The CDR3 is 16 amino acids. The J segment lost 2 bases and the V segment lost 7 bases, leaving 13 bases of the junction unmatched. The CDR3 protein is CASTRAQGVSNTEAFF. Here the CDR3 DNA reads TGTGCCAGCACCCGCGCGCAGGGGGTTAGCAACACTGAAGCTTTCTTT.

This chain joins TRBV11-2 and TRBJ2-7, with 7 positions matching TRBD2. Germline assignment: CDR1 SGHAT and CDR2 FQNNGV. With 5 bases clipped from V and 0 bases from J, the junction kept 7 bases outside the gene matches. This CDR3 comprises 15 residues. CDR3 DNA sequence: TGTGCCAGCAGCGAGCGGTGGGGGGGCTCCTACGAGCAGTACTTC. This encodes CASSERWGGSYEQYF.

To note about this clone: The same CDR3 is also encoded by other DNA sequences in this sample. The CDR3 bases are TGTGCCAGTAGTCTTTCTACAGGTAGCAATCAGCCCCAGCATTTT. This codes for CASSLSTGSNQPQHF. The chain employs TRBV19 and TRBJ1-5; possible D gene TRBD1, 5 bases. CDR3 length equals 15 residues. Per the germline V gene, CDR1 is LNHDA and CDR2 is SQIVND (reference sequence). V lost 5 bases to trimming and J lost 0 bases, with 11 bases between them.

The chain employs TRBV6-2 or TRBV6-3 and TRBJ2-7, with 9 bases that match TRBD2. V lost 2 bases, J lost 4 bases, and 9 bases stayed unmatched. Germline V gene lookup returns CDR1 MNHEY and CDR2 SVGEGT. The CDR3 length is 16 residues. CDR3 coding DNA: TGTGCCAGCAGTTACAGGGCGGGAGGGCCACTGTACGAGCAGTACTTC. Amino acid sequence: CASSYRAGGPLYEQYF.

In this sample, this clone turned up a few times. The chain recombines TRBV7-9 with TRBJ2-3; 9 nucleotides line up with TRBD2. This CDR3 is 13 amino acids long. V shed 8 bases, J shed 3 bases, and the junction held 3 bases outside the gene matches. The germline CDR1 and CDR2 sequences are SEHNR and FQNEAQ (reference sequence). CDR3 nucleotides: TGTGCCAGCCTAGCGGGATTAACAGATACGCAGTATTTT. Protein sequence: CASLAGLTDTQYF.

The chain combines TRBV24-1 with TRBJ2-1, with a tentative D call TRBD2 (5 bases). Germline-derived CDR1 and CDR2 are KGHDR and SFDVKD. The CDR3 spans 15 residues. V was pared by 6 bases and J by 0 bases, with 11 bases between. The CDR3 protein is CATSWTGISYNEQFF. The CDR3 coding sequence is TGTGCCACCAGTTGGACGGGGATCTCCTACAATGAGCAGTTCTTC.

The V gene is TRBV7-2, the J gene TRBJ2-1; 10 bases fit TRBD2. Germline assignment: CDR1 SGHTA and CDR2 FQGNSA. After removal of 1 base from V and 8 bases from J, the junction contained 14 bases not matched to a gene. This CDR3 is 18 amino acids long. CDR3 in DNA: TGTGCCAGCAGCTTAGATTTAGCGGGGGGCGCAAGGTTGGATGAGCAGTTCTTC. Its protein product is CASSLDLAGGARLDEQFF. Full variable domain (outside the CDR3, taken from reference TRBV7-2 and TRBJ2-1): GAGVSQSPSNKVTEKGKDVELRCDPISGHTALYWYRQSLGQGLEFLIYFQGNSAPDKSGLPSDRFSAERTGGSVSTLTIQRTQQEDSAVYLCASSLDLAGGARLDEQFFGPGTRLTVL.

The V gene is TRBV18, the J gene TRBJ1-1; maybe TRBD1 (5 bases). The CDR3 is 13 residues long. V was cut by 8 bases and J by 0 bases, with 10 bases left in between. CDR1 KGHSH and CDR2 LQKENI come from the germline V gene. CDR3 DNA sequence: TGTGCCAGCCAGACAGAACTGAACACTGAAGCTTTCTTT. It yields the protein CASQTELNTEAFF.

The V and J genes are TRBV5-1 and TRBJ2-2; a possible D gene is TRBD1 (5 bases). Trimming shortened V by 4 bases and J by 5 bases, and 18 bases separated the two germline ends. Germline V lookup: CDR1 SGHRS, CDR2 YFSETQ. The CDR3 has 16 residues. In nucleotides, the CDR3 is TGCGCCAGCAGCCCCGCAGGGAATATTCAGACCGGGGAGCTGTTTTTT. This translates into CASSPAGNIQTGELFF.